Presented here are 19 T cell receptor beta chains from one specimen sequenced in a study of spatial heterogeneity in lung cancer. Time point in this sample: blood at routine non-recurrence follow-up after resection. The study sequenced unsorted whole RNA from tumor, nontumor lung or frozen PBMC. From the 5' RACE reads, TCRdb called clonotypes with MiXCR, one entry per CDR3 protein. The sample shows 95,000 to 130,000 distinct CDR3 sequences, 12% of them seen only once. The source material was PBMCs, sampled at follow-up. Every receptor here comes from a male donor with early-stage non-small cell lung cancer.

This clonotype was observed a handful of times. The genes are TRBV6-6 and TRBJ1-2; tentative D call: TRBD1 (5 bases). With 5 bases removed from V and 4 bases from J, the gap between germline ends came to 14 bases. This CDR3 is built from 14 residues. The germline V gene encodes CDR1 MNHNY and CDR2 SVGAGI (reference sequence). In DNA, the CDR3 is TGTGCCAGCAGTGGTAGAGGGACGGTCTATGGCTACACCTTC. Amino acids: CASSGRGTVYGYTF.

This clonotype was counted only a few times. The chain links TRBV27 to TRBJ2-6; D ambiguous. Trimming shortened V by 8 bases and J by 3 bases, and 14 bases separated the two germline ends. The CDR3 is made up of 15 amino acids. Germline V gene lookup returns CDR1 MNHEY and CDR2 SMNVEV (reference sequence). CDR3 loop: CASGSRSIGANVLTF. CDR3 DNA sequence: TGTGCCAGCGGCAGCCGTTCTATTGGGGCCAACGTCCTGACTTTC.

This clonotype was detected ten times or more. This chain joins TRBV10-2 and TRBJ1-5; D is possibly TRBD1 (6 bases). V gave up 5 bases and J gave up 0 bases, with 11 bases separating them. CDR1 and CDR2 from the germline V gene are WSHSY and SAAADI. This CDR3 has 15 residues. In DNA form, the CDR3 reads TGCGCCAGCAGTCCCGGGACAACTAGCAATCAGCCCCAGCATTTT. Translation gives CASSPGTTSNQPQHF.

This clonotype was recorded a few times. This chain joins TRBV12-3 or TRBV12-4 and TRBJ2-5; D not resolved. The CDR3 loop spans 12 amino acids. Trimming shortened V by 4 bases and J by 3 bases, and 6 bases separated the two germline ends. The CDR3, as DNA: TGTGCCAGCAGTTACAGCAAAGAGACCCAGTACTTC. This codes for CASSYSKETQYF.

This clonotype was recorded a few times. V usage is TRBV3-1 and J usage is TRBJ1-2; D might be TRBD1 (5 bases). CDR3 size: 13 residues. V was cut by 2 bases and J by 7 bases, with 11 bases left in between. Looked up from germline, CDR1 is LGHDT and CDR2 is YNNKEL (reference sequence). CDR3 coding DNA: TGTGCCAGCAGCCAAATCCAGGGTTCTGGCTACACCTTC. It codes for CASSQIQGSGYTF.

This clonotype was counted only a few times. The chain has TRBV20-1 and TRBJ2-1, with 7 bases lining up with TRBD2. Germline V lookup: CDR1 DFQATT, CDR2 SNEGSKA (reference sequence). The CDR3 length is 13 residues. The CDR3 coding sequence is TGCAGCTCAGCGGGGCGTCGTAACAATGAGCAGTTCTTC. The encoded protein is CSSAGRRNNEQFF.

The chain employs TRBV12-3 or TRBV12-4 and TRBJ2-5, with D uncertain. The CDR3 has 13 amino acids. The V end was cut by 7 bases, the J end by 3 bases, with 12 bases between. This CDR3 reads CASNLGMKETQYF. The CDR3 bases are TGTGCCAGCAATCTAGGGATGAAAGAGACCCAGTACTTC.

This clonotype was observed many times. The J gene is TRBJ1-1, the V gene TRBV12-3 or TRBV12-4; the match to TRBD1 covers 7 bases. Losses at the gene ends were 2 bases for V and 4 bases for J; bases not matched to a gene: 10. The CDR3 extends over 16 amino acids. As DNA, the CDR3 is TGTGCCAGCAGTTTACCTGTAGGACAGGCGGGCACTGAAGCTTTCTTT. Its translation: CASSLPVGQAGTEAFF.

This clonotype was seen at least ten times. The J gene is TRBJ1-1, the V gene TRBV5-6; D unclear. The germline V gene has CDR1 SGHDT and CDR2 YYEEEE. There are 14 residues in the CDR3. V gave up 4 bases and J gave up 4 bases, with 14 bases separating them. The CDR3 spells CASSRYVMSTEAFF. DNA of the CDR3: TGTGCCAGCAGCCGATATGTAATGAGCACTGAAGCTTTCTTT.

This clonotype was observed at least ten times. The chain has TRBV4-2 and TRBJ2-3; the D gene is possibly TRBD2 (5 bases). The CDR3 sequence is 11 residues long. Trimming took 7 bases from V and 6 from J, leaving 8 bases between them. Germline-derived CDR1 and CDR2 are LGHNA and YNFKEQ. The CDR3, as DNA: TGTGCCAGCACGAGAGGGGATACGCAGTATTTT. Translation gives CASTRGDTQYF.

The CDR3 spells CASSVAPQGGNSPLHF. The CDR3 nucleotides read TGTGCCAGCAGCGTCGCCCCGCAGGGGGGCAATTCACCCCTCCACTTT. The gene calls are TRBV7-2 and TRBJ1-6, with 7 bases identical to TRBD1. The CDR3 spans 16 residues. Germline V gives CDR1 SGHTA, CDR2 FQGNSA. V lost 5 bases to trimming and J lost 7 bases; unmatched junction nucleotides: 11.

This clonotype was counted only a few times. CDR3 DNA: TGTGCCAGCAGCCAAGCCGGTTTACTAGCGGGGGAAGAGACCCAGTACTTC. Translated, it gives CASSQAGLLAGEETQYF. The chain couples TRBV3-1 to TRBJ2-5; 11 nucleotides match TRBD2. There are 17 residues in the CDR3. From germline, CDR1 is LGHDT and CDR2 YNNKEL (reference sequence). Trimming at V came to 1 base and at J to 3 bases, leaving 7 bases not matched to a gene.

The CDR3 loop is CASSYRVGVNTEAFF. The DNA of the CDR3 is TGCGCCAGCAGCTACCGGGTTGGAGTGAACACTGAAGCTTTCTTT. The chain joins TRBV5-1 to TRBJ1-1; D gene uncertain. The germline V gene has CDR1 SGHRS and CDR2 YFSETQ. With 3 bases removed from V and 0 bases from J, the gap between germline ends came to 12 bases. The CDR3 extends over 15 amino acids.

At least ten counts were recorded for this clonotype. This chain links TRBV4-3 with TRBJ2-5; D may be TRBD2 (6 bases). The V end lost 0 bases, the J end lost 1 base, and 9 bases lay between the germline ends. Germline-derived CDR1 and CDR2 are LGHNA and YSLEER. This CDR3 spans 15 amino acids. The CDR3 DNA reads TGCGCCAGCAGCCAAGATCGGGGAGGCCAAGAGACCCAGTACTTC. Encoded protein: CASSQDRGGQETQYF.

This clonotype was counted between two and nine times. The genes are TRBV4-2 and TRBJ1-4; D is undetermined. Trimming left V 1 base short and J 5 bases short, with 17 bases between. The germline V gene has CDR1 LGHNA and CDR2 YNFKEQ. The CDR3 totals 17 residues. CDR3 amino acids: CASSQGMGNNINEKLFF. DNA of the CDR3: TGTGCCAGCAGCCAAGGAATGGGGAATAATATAAATGAAAAACTGTTTTTT.

This clonotype was picked up a small number of times. CDR3: CASSQVTGNTEAFF. DNA of the CDR3: TGCGCCAGCAGCCAAGTTACGGGAAACACTGAAGCTTTCTTT. This chain links TRBV4-3 with TRBJ1-1, with D hard to call. V was cut by 1 base and J by 2 bases, with 8 bases left in between. Germline V gene data show CDR1 as LGHNA and CDR2 as YSLEER. CDR3 length equals 14 residues.

This clonotype was counted only a few times. CDR3 nucleotides: TGTGCCAGCAGCTTATCCTTCGCTAGCGGGGGACAGACCCAGTACTTC. Its translation: CASSLSFASGGQTQYF. The rearrangement links TRBV7-9 to TRBJ2-5, with TRBD2 identical over 10 bases. CDR3 size: 16 residues. Per germline, CDR1 SEHNR and CDR2 FQNEAQ (reference sequence). After removal of 2 bases from V and 6 bases from J, the junction contained 9 bases not matched to a gene.

This clonotype showed up many times. The rearrangement uses TRBV28 and TRBJ2-7, with TRBD1 matching 7 bases. V shed 3 bases, J shed 2 bases, and the junction held 4 bases outside the gene matches. The V gene's germline CDR1 is MDHEN and CDR2 SYDVKM. This CDR3 is built from 14 residues. This CDR3 reads CASSFRDRPYEQYF. CDR3 coding DNA: TGTGCCAGCAGTTTCCGGGACAGACCCTACGAGCAGTACTTC.

This clonotype was seen repeatedly, ten times or more. The gene calls are TRBV30 and TRBJ1-6; TRBD1 matches at 9 bases. The CDR3 is 16 amino acids. From germline, CDR1 is GTSNPN and CDR2 SVGIG (reference sequence). The junction had 14 bases not matched to a gene; V was cut back by 3 bases and J by 11 bases. The DNA of the CDR3 is TGTGCCTGGAGCCTACAGGGGGCGACGTCGGTAGCACCCCTCCACTTT. Protein product: CAWSLQGATSVAPLHF.